The clone carrying this T cell receptor beta chain was detected only a few times. The sample is drawn from a study of response to subunit inactivated influenza vaccine. One entry per CDR3 protein, called by TCRdb with MiXCR from the RT-PCR reads. The top ten clones hold roughly 10% of a sample with more than 700,000 distinct CDR3 sequences, approximately 21% of them seen once. Unmatched junction bases numbered 5, after V lost 5 bases and J lost 6 bases. Looked up from germline, CDR1 is ENHRY and CDR2 is SYGVKD. The CDR3 totals 14 residues. The sequenced sample was PBMCs from blood, obtained 5 days after vaccination. The chain couples TRBV10-3 to TRBJ2-2; 8 bases align to TRBD2. This clonotype originated in a man aged 45-60 years who received an inactivated influenza vaccine. The CDR3: CAISFAGGSGELFF. CDR3 bases: TGTGCCATCAGTTTTGCGGGAGGATCCGGGGAGCTGTTTTTT.